This paragraph covers one T cell receptor beta chain sequence. Its antigen has not been determined. No quality values exist for individual bases; no much larger clone is one base distant. The immunoSEQ Assay, a bias-controlled multiplex PCR, was used to amplify TCRbeta CDR3 regions from genomic DNA. In the authors' own workflow: The number of nucleated cells in each sample was estimated by amplification of reference gene primers within the assay. Sequence reads were collapsed and filtered to measure the absolute abundance of every unique TCRbeta CDR3 rearrangement. For each sample, productive Simpson clonality was calculated as the square root of Simpson's diversity index across productive rearrangements. The table comes from immuneACCESS by way of TCRdb, which keeps in-frame sequences with V and J called. Part of the clones is missing from these tables; in studies checked, under half for an unresolved V gene and the rest for unknown reasons. That table gives V, J and clone size, and the DNA gave D and trimming. Present in this sample are 160,000 or so clones, 65% to 85% of which were seen just once. The top ten hold less than 6% of the sample.

The germline V gene supplies CDR1 MNHEY and CDR2 SVGAGI. From the cysteine through the phenylalanine, the CDR3 covers 13 amino acids. This entry keeps only the CDR3 DNA: 39 bases, framed from base 1. Trimming costs V 5 bases and J 3 bases, and their ends lie 9 bases apart. The sample belongs to a study of blood T cell repertoires in COVID-19 (dated by TCRdb to 2018 to 2020). With respect to the entire study: Samples covering the acute and convalescent phases of COVID-19 were provided by collaborators in the United States, Italy and Spain. The prospective study material was composed of cDNA or gDNA derived from T cells, B-cell-depleted T cells, or PBMCs. Subjects who had been exposed to COVID-19, were actively infected with it, or had recovered from it provided the deeply sampled blood TCRbeta repertoires that made up the dataset. A freely available public database, intended as a resource for researchers studying the immune response to SARS-CoV-2, is where the repertoires were released. The samples were drawn from the first 160 participants of the ongoing ImmuneRACE study and from over 950 subjects provided by 6 global collaborators. A de-identified subject ID, COVID-19 status, age in years and sex were almost always included in the sample metadata. Where available, HLA class I and class II types were taken from metadata supplied by the sample provider and were not determined by assay-based typing.

Study-wide findings and limitations: How much clinical and demographic metadata was included differed by source and by participant, and the metadata was provided uncurated.

In the prospective study, participants were about 18 to 95 years old, resided in about two dozen geographic areas of the United States, and were enrolled through a virtual design. In the prospective study, cohorts were assigned on the basis of participant-reported clinical history obtained from a screening survey and a study questionnaire. For ImmuneRACE Cohort 3, a participant was defined as recovered based on two consecutive negative NP/OP PCR tests, clearance by a healthcare professional, or resolution of symptoms. Each participant in the prospective study had whole blood, serum and a nasopharyngeal or oropharyngeal swab collected by mobile phlebotomists. Over a roughly 2-month period, participants in the prospective study had the option of providing additional blood draws and questionnaires. Before DNA extraction, prospective study blood samples were shipped either frozen or at room temperature.

Sequencing was done on a sample of PBMCs or T cells enriched from blood (not recorded which). The chain joins TRBV6-5 to TRBJ2-3; the D region possibly corresponds to TRBD1 (6 bases align). The receptor's source is a man aged 40-49 years who had recovered from COVID-19. The sequence in DNA is TGTGCCAGCAGTCGTAGGGGGACAGATACGCAGTATTTT. Its translation reads: CASSRRGTDTQYF.